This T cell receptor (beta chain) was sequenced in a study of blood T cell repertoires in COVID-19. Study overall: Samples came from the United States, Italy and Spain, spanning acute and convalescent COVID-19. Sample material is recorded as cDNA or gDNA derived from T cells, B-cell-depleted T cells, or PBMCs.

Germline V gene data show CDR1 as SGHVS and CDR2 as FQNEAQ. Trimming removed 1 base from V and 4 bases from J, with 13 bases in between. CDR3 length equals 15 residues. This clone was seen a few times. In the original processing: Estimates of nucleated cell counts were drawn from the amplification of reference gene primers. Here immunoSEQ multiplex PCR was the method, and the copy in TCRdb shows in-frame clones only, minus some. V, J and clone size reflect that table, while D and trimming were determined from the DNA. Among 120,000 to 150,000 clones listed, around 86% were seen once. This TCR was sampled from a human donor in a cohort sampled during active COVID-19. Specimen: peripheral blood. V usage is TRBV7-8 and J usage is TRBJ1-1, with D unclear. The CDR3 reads CASSLVLLRSTEAFF. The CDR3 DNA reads TGTGCCAGCAGCTTAGTACTACTGCGGAGCACTGAAGCTTTCTTT.